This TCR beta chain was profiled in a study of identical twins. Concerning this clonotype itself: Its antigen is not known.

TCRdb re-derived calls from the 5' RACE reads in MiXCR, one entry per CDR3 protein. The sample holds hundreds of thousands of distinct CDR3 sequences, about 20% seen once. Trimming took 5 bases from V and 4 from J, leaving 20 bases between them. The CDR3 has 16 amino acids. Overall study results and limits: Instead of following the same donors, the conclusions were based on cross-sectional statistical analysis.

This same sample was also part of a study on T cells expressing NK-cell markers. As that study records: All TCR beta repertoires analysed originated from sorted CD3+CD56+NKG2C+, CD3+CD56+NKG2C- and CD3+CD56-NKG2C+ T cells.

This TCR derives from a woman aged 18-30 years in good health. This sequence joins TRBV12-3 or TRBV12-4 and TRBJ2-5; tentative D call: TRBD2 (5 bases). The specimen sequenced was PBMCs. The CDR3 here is CASSISGSLEAETQYF. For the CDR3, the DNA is TGTGCCAGCAGTATATCGGGCTCCTTGGAGGCAGAGACCCAGTACTTC.